The clone carrying this TCR beta chain came up many times. CDR1 and CDR2 (germline): KGHSH, LQKENI. There are 15 residues in the CDR3. Trimming removed 1 base at V and 6 bases at J, with 12 bases between. This record belongs to a study of CD8+ T cells in alopecia areata. Study as a whole: Patients remained on tofacitinib for 6 to 18 months and then went 6 months without it.

Indicated treatment: oral pan-JAK inhibitor, 5-10 mg twice daily. Lesional scalp punch biopsies and peripheral blood came from alopecia areata patients. Extracted RNA was reverse transcribed into cDNA, the sequencing template. The protocol was immunoSEQ multiplex PCR, while the TCRdb copy is restricted to in-frame clones and leaves out a portion. Here the sample spans approximately 210,000 clones, roughly three fifths being singletons. The specimen comprised CD4+ T cells sorted from blood, sampled at week 4, from a patient treated with tofacitinib. The gene calls are TRBV18 and TRBJ2-2; D is perhaps TRBD2 (5 bases). The sequence was obtained from a human donor with alopecia areata. This chain's CDR3 is CASSPQSGGPGELFF. CDR3 nucleotide sequence: TGTGCCAGCTCACCACAAAGCGGAGGCCCCGGGGAGCTGTTTTTT.